The 29 T cell receptor beta chains in this list originate from one sample, sequenced in a study of cytotoxic CD8 clonotypes in ibrutinib-treated CLL. Assay used: immunoSEQ multiplex PCR; TCRdb lists only in-frame clones, some missing. The repertoire includes approximately 11,000 clones, around 62% of them detected once, and roughly 23% sits in the top ten. The sample was PBMCs, taken before ibrutinib treatment. Source of these receptors: a human donor with chronic lymphocytic leukemia.

The chain has TRBV27 and TRBJ2-3, with 8 nucleotides matching TRBD2. CDR1 MNHEY and CDR2 SMNVEV come from the germline V gene (reference sequence). V dropped 5 bases and J dropped 2; count of bases not matched to a gene: 6. The CDR3 is 15 residues long. CDR3 residues: CASSRTGLVTDTQYF. CDR3 in DNA: TGTGCCAGCAGTCGGACGGGACTAGTCACAGATACGCAGTATTTT.

The genes are TRBV9 and TRBJ2-1; TRBD2 agrees at 7 bases. Germline V gene sequence: CDR1 SGDLS, CDR2 YYNGEE. The CDR3 contains 14 residues. V trimming: 0 bases; J trimming: 6 bases; junction bases outside the gene matches: 3. The CDR3 is CASSVVGGSNEQFF. CDR3 nucleotides: TGTGCCAGCAGCGTAGTGGGAGGGTCCAATGAGCAGTTCTTC.

This chain uses TRBV30 with TRBJ1-1; D is possibly TRBD1 (6 bases). The germline gives CDR1 GTSNPN, CDR2 SVGIG (reference sequence). CDR3 size: 16 residues. V lost 2 bases and J lost 5, with 21 bases in between. This CDR3 reads CAWSPPNGGGRTEAFF. DNA for the CDR3: TGTGCCTGGAGTCCTCCAAATGGAGGGGGACGGACTGAAGCTTTCTTT.

The chain joins TRBV27 to TRBJ2-7; 8 nucleotides agree with TRBD1. The CDR3 spans 16 residues. V lost 6 bases, J lost 4 bases, and 14 bases stayed unmatched. Looked up from germline, CDR1 is MNHEY and CDR2 is SMNVEV (reference sequence). The CDR3 DNA sequence: TGTGCCAGCAGATCCTCCTTTGGGCAGGGGGCGTACGAGCAGTACTTC. This sequence encodes CASRSSFGQGAYEQYF.

The gene calls are TRBV9 and TRBJ2-6; TRBD1 aligns across 9 bases. The CDR3 totals 17 residues. V shed 6 bases and J 2 bases; nucleotides not matched to a gene: 9. The germline gives CDR1 SGDLS, CDR2 YYNGEE. Here the CDR3 DNA reads TGTGCCAGCACTGCCGGGACAGGGTTAACTGGGGCCAACGTCCTGACTTTC. This sequence encodes CASTAGTGLTGANVLTF. Looking up the rest from reference TRBV9 and TRBJ2-6 gives the full variable domain: DSGVTQTPKHLITATGQRVTLRCSPRSGDLSVYWYQQSLDQGLQFLIQYYNGEERAKGNILERFSAQQFPDLHSELNLSSLELGDSALYFCASTAGTGLTGANVLTFGAGSRLTVL.

This clone was picked up a small number of times. This rearrangement joins TRBV19 to TRBJ1-4, with D tentatively TRBD1 (6 bases). Germline-derived CDR1 and CDR2 are LNHDA and SQIVND (reference sequence). Trimming took off 10 bases at V and 7 bases at J, with 19 bases between the two ends. This CDR3 is 14 amino acids long. This chain's CDR3 is CAIATGGAGEKLFF. CDR3 DNA sequence: TGTGCCATCGCGACCGGGGGCGCGGGTGAAAAACTGTTTTTT.

V is TRBV9 and J is TRBJ2-1; possible D gene TRBD1, 5 bases. The CDR3 covers 15 residues. V was pared by 0 bases and J by 6 bases, with 13 bases between. CDR1 and CDR2 (germline): SGDLS, YYNGEE. CDR3 DNA: TGTGCCAGCAGCGTAGAGCTCCCCCAGGGCAATGAGCAGTTCTTC. Residues: CASSVELPQGNEQFF.

This clone was counted between two and nine times. The chain recombines TRBV7-6 with TRBJ1-4, with 10 bases matching TRBD1. Looked up from germline, CDR1 is SGHVS and CDR2 is FNYEAQ. This CDR3 contains 17 residues. V gave up 6 bases and J gave up 7 bases; unmatched junction bases: 14. Here the CDR3 reads CASSLLSPRDRGEKLFF. CDR3 bases: TGTGCCAGCAGTCTTCTTTCCCCTCGGGACAGGGGTGAAAAACTGTTTTTT.

The V gene is TRBV30, the J gene TRBJ2-7, with 7 positions matching TRBD2. Germline trimming cut 0 bases from V and 6 bases from J; bases unmatched to any gene: 8. CDR3 length: 14 amino acids. Germline CDR1 is GTSNPN and CDR2 is SVGIG (reference sequence). CDR3 bases: TGTGCCTGGAGTGTATTGCGGGGGAAGGCCGAGCAGTACTTC. Its translation: CAWSVLRGKAEQYF.

The genes are TRBV4-3 and TRBJ2-3; 11 bases map to TRBD2. This CDR3 comprises 17 residues. The junction had 9 bases not matched to a gene; V was cut back by 5 bases and J by 2 bases. Germline V gene data show CDR1 as LGHNA and CDR2 as YSLEER. DNA of the CDR3: TGCGCCAGCAGCGAAGCTATAGCGGGGGGGCCCACAGATACGCAGTATTTT. Translated, it gives CASSEAIAGGPTDTQYF.

The CDR3 DNA follows: TGTGCCAGCAGCGGACTAGCCAAAAACATTCAGTACTTC. This translates into CASSGLAKNIQYF. The chain employs TRBV7-2 and TRBJ2-4, with D tentatively TRBD2 (5 bases). The CDR3 length is 13 residues. The germline CDR1 and CDR2 sequences are SGHTA and FQGNSA. Trimming pared 5 bases from V and 0 bases from J, leaving 5 bases between. The variable domain in full, with the rest retrieved from reference TRBV7-2 and TRBJ2-4, is GAGVSQSPSNKVTEKGKDVELRCDPISGHTALYWYRQSLGQGLEFLIYFQGNSAPDKSGLPSDRFSAERTGGSVSTLTIQRTQQEDSAVYLCASSGLAKNIQYFGAGTRLSVL.

This chain uses TRBV13 with TRBJ2-5, with 11 nucleotides matching TRBD2. The CDR3 length is 18 residues. The V gene end was trimmed by 3 bases and the J gene end by 2 bases; junction bases not matched to a gene: 11. CDR1 PRHDT and CDR2 FYEKMQ come from the germline V gene (reference sequence). CDR3: CASSFRLAGPRFQETQYF. As DNA, the CDR3 is TGTGCCAGCAGCTTTAGACTAGCGGGGCCTCGGTTTCAAGAGACCCAGTACTTC.

This rearrangement joins TRBV4-1 to TRBJ1-2; TRBD1 matches 8 bases. V was pared by 4 bases and J by 6 bases, with 7 bases of the junction left unmatched. The CDR3 loop spans 14 amino acids. Germline CDR1 and CDR2: MGHRA and YSYEKL. CDR3 sequence: CASSRTGWDDGYTF. The CDR3 DNA sequence: TGCGCCAGCAGCCGGACAGGGTGGGACGATGGCTACACCTTC.

This clone was picked up one time. The chain is built from TRBV6-7 and TRBJ2-2, with TRBD1 matching over 11 bases. TRBV6-7 is placed among ORFs of uncertain function. CDR3 length: 21 residues. V lost 0 bases and J lost 5; bases outside the gene matches: 17. The DNA for the CDR3 is TGTGCCAGCAGTTACTCGATAGAAGGGACAGGGGGGAGAGGGGATACCGGGGAGCTGTTTTTT. It encodes CASSYSIEGTGGRGDTGELFF.

V and J are TRBV29-1 and TRBJ2-1; D gene unclear. Between the trimmed V and J ends, which lost 1 base and 2 bases, there was a span of 15 bases. CDR1 is SQVTM and CDR2 is ANQGSEA in the germline V gene. The length of the CDR3 is 16 residues. CDR3 residues: CSVEVSGRFTYNEQFF. CDR3 nucleotides: TGCAGCGTTGAAGTGTCCGGACGTTTTACCTACAATGAGCAGTTCTTC.

The rearrangement uses TRBV5-1 and TRBJ1-1; D not resolved. Looked up from germline, CDR1 is SGHRS and CDR2 is YFSETQ. There are 15 residues in the CDR3. V was pared by 0 bases and J by 7 bases, with 16 bases between. CDR3 nucleotide sequence: TGCGCCAGCAGCTTGGCCGGGGATTCAGTCTTTGAAGCTTTCTTT. This encodes CASSLAGDSVFEAFF. The full variable domain, completed using reference TRBV5-1 and TRBJ1-1, is KAGVTQTPRYLIKTRGQQVTLSCSPISGHRSVSWYQQTPGQGLQFLFEYFSETQRNKGNFPGRFSGRQFSNSRSEMNVSTLELGDSALYLCASSLAGDSVFEAFFGQGTRLTVV.

This clone was recorded a few times. The chain joins TRBV7-8 to TRBJ2-1, with D uncertain. Germline V gene sequence: CDR1 SGHVS, CDR2 FQNEAQ. Trimming took off 1 base at V and 4 bases at J, with 11 bases between the two ends. This CDR3 region has 15 residues. The CDR3 coding sequence is TGTGCCAGCAGCTTAGTAGAGACGCCATACAATGAGCAGTTCTTC. Protein sequence: CASSLVETPYNEQFF. Full variable domain (outside the CDR3, taken from reference TRBV7-8 and TRBJ2-1): GAGVSQSPRYKVAKRGQDVALRCDPISGHVSLFWYQQALGQGPEFLTYFQNEAQLDKSGLPSDRFFAERPEGSVSTLKIQRTQQEDSAVYLCASSLVETPYNEQFFGPGTRLTVL.

The V and J genes are TRBV5-8 and TRBJ1-2; TRBD1 is a possible D gene (5 bases). The CDR3 has 14 amino acids. The V end was cut by 4 bases, the J end by 2 bases, with 12 bases between. Germline-derived CDR1 and CDR2 are SGHTS and YDEGEE. DNA for the CDR3: TGTGCCAGCAGCCTTAAGGGGAACAACTATGGCTACACCTTC. Amino acids: CASSLKGNNYGYTF.

V is TRBV5-1 and J is TRBJ2-7; D may correspond to TRBD1 or TRBD2 (6 bases each). This CDR3 is 13 amino acids long. Germline V lookup: CDR1 SGHRS, CDR2 YFSETQ. V was shortened by 4 bases and J by 5 bases, with 13 bases between the two germline ends. In nucleotides, the CDR3 is TGCGCCAGCAGCCATGGGGGGCTTAACGAGCAGTACTTC. Translating gives CASSHGGLNEQYF.

This chain connects TRBV29-1 to TRBJ2-7, with 7 nucleotides matching TRBD1. The CDR3 sequence is 11 residues long. CDR1 SQVTM and CDR2 ANQGSEA come from the germline V gene. Trimming cost V 4 bases and J 6 bases; bases outside gene matches: 3. CDR3 sequence (DNA): TGCAGCGTTGTAGGGGGCGGCGAGCAGTACTTC. Translating gives CSVVGGGEQYF.

The J gene is TRBJ2-7, the V gene TRBV20-1; no clear D gene. The length of the CDR3 is 11 residues. Between the trimmed V and J ends, which lost 0 bases and 0 bases, there was a span of 0 bases. CDR1 DFQATT and CDR2 SNEGSKA come from the germline V gene (reference sequence). This chain's CDR3 is CSARDSYEQYF. CDR3 sequence (DNA): TGCAGTGCTAGAGACTCCTACGAGCAGTACTTC.

In its sample, this clone was seen a few times. V gene TRBV28 combines with J gene TRBJ2-3; no definite D call. Trimming took off 2 bases at V and 2 bases at J, with 11 bases between the two ends. Germline lookup yields CDR1 MDHEN and CDR2 SYDVKM. The CDR3 consists of 15 residues. The CDR3 loop is CASSLGLPNTDTQYF. As DNA, the CDR3 is TGTGCCAGCAGTTTAGGTTTGCCAAACACAGATACGCAGTATTTT.

The chain recombines TRBV7-3 with TRBJ2-2, with TRBD2 matching over 14 bases. The germline V gene has CDR1 SGHTA and CDR2 FQGTGA. CDR3 size: 14 residues. The junction had 6 bases not matched to a gene; V was cut back by 5 bases and J by 13 bases. For the CDR3, the DNA is TGTGCCAGCAGCCACGGACTAGCGGGGGGTGCGCTGTTTTTT. It yields the protein CASSHGLAGGALFF.

This clone was counted once. This chain links TRBV19 with TRBJ2-7; TRBD2 aligns across 11 bases. J was trimmed by 1 base and V by 5 bases; bases with no gene match: 4. This CDR3 is built from 15 residues. Germline values: CDR1 LNHDA, CDR2 SQIVND (reference sequence). CDR3 sequence reads: CASSSSGGPSYEQYF. The DNA of the CDR3 is TGTGCCAGTAGTTCTAGCGGGGGGCCTTCCTACGAGCAGTACTTC.

The V and J genes are TRBV13 and TRBJ2-5, with a possible D match to TRBD1 (6 bases). The V gene lost 6 bases and the J gene lost 1 base, with 18 bases spanning the gap. Germline V lookup: CDR1 PRHDT, CDR2 FYEKMQ (reference sequence). The CDR3 consists of 16 residues. CDR3 loop: CASSPTTGAFQETQYF. CDR3 nucleotides: TGTGCCAGCAGTCCAACGACAGGAGCTTTCCAAGAGACCCAGTACTTC.

The CDR3 bases are TGTGCCAGCAGCACACACGGGACTAGCCTAAACAATGAGCAGTTCTTC. Translation gives CASSTHGTSLNNEQFF. The chain employs TRBV9 and TRBJ2-1, with 9 bases aligning to TRBD2. The germline gives CDR1 SGDLS, CDR2 YYNGEE. The V gene end was trimmed by 4 bases and the J gene end by 5 bases; junction bases not matched to a gene: 10. The CDR3 consists of 16 residues.

The chain uses TRBV27 and TRBJ2-5; D gene uncertain. The V end was cut by 4 bases, the J end by 1 base, with 7 bases between. The germline gives CDR1 MNHEY, CDR2 SMNVEV (reference sequence). The CDR3 consists of 13 residues. The CDR3 DNA is TGTGCCAGCAGTTCCGGGTTCCAAGAGACCCAGTACTTC. Translated, it gives CASSSGFQETQYF.

J is TRBJ1-4 and V is TRBV18; D remains unclear. The length of the CDR3 is 14 residues. V was pared by 1 base and J by 3 bases, with 6 bases between. Germline V gene sequence: CDR1 KGHSH, CDR2 LQKENI. The CDR3 region is CASSPQGANEKLFF. CDR3 coding DNA: TGTGCCAGCTCACCACAGGGTGCTAATGAAAAACTGTTTTTT.

This rearrangement joins TRBV14 to TRBJ2-1; D is ambiguous. The germline CDR1 and CDR2 sequences are SGHDN and FVKESK. CDR3 length equals 12 residues. The V end was cut by 0 bases, the J end by 8 bases, with 5 bases between. The CDR3 sequence: CASSQDMHEQFF. In nucleotides, the CDR3 is TGTGCCAGCAGCCAAGATATGCATGAGCAGTTCTTC.